Listed below are T cell receptor beta chains from one sample, sequenced in a study of early T cells in non-severe SARS-CoV-2 infection. MiXCR, run by TCRdb on the 5' RACE reads, gives a single entry per CDR3 protein. In the table there are about 70,000 distinct CDR3 sequences, 14% of which are singletons. Material: whole blood, obtained at baseline. The receptors shown here come from an adult who was a healthcare worker with PCR-confirmed SARS-CoV-2 infection or an uninfected control (not recorded which). The CDR3 runs from the conserved cysteine through the conserved F or W. The D gene is left open where the match is weak. Clone sizes are given selectively: once, few, many, or a class where the clone is expanded.

cdr3_aa	cdr3_nt	v_call	clone_size	j_call	d_call
CASSHAGRGFQETQYF	TGTGCCAGCAGCCACGCCGGCAGGGGGTTCCAAGAGACCCAGTACTTC	TRBV7-2	few	TRBJ2-5	TRBD1
CSAEGGLNQPQHF	TGCAGTGCTGAGGGAGGCCTTAATCAGCCCCAGCATTTT	TRBV20-1	many	TRBJ1-5	NA
CASSLQVNTEAFF	TGTGCCAGCAGCTTGCAAGTGAACACTGAAGCTTTCTTT	TRBV7-7	many	TRBJ1-1	NA
CASSTGALLFF	TGTGCCAGTAGTACGGGGGCCCTCCTGTTCTTC	TRBV19	many	TRBJ2-1	NA
CASSSTNTEAFF	TGTGCCAGCAGTTCTACGAACACTGAAGCTTTCTTT	TRBV12-3/TRBV12-4	many	TRBJ1-1	NA
CASRTGGFIMNTEAFF	TGTGCCAGCCGGACAGGGGGTTTTATCATGAACACTGAAGCTTTCTTT	TRBV28	many	TRBJ1-1	TRBD1
CASSPRAGQNTGELFF	TGTGCCAGCAGCCCTAGAGCGGGACAGAACACCGGGGAGCTGTTTTTT	TRBV7-6	NA	TRBJ2-2	NA
CASSLGQGYTEAFF	TGTGCCAGCAGCTTGGGACAGGGGTACACTGAAGCCTTCTTT	TRBV7-9	NA	TRBJ1-1	TRBD1
CASSLAARAYTGELFF	TGTGCCAGCAGCTTGGCGGCGCGCGCATATACCGGGGAGCTGTTTTTT	TRBV5-4	few	TRBJ2-2	NA
CASSLVGPNTEAFF	TGTGCCAGCAGCTTAGTGGGCCCTAACACTGAAGCTTTCTTT	TRBV7-3	many	TRBJ1-1	NA
CASSVETAGHGYTF	TGTGCCAGCAGCGTAGAGACGGCAGGGCATGGCTACACCTTC	TRBV9	NA	TRBJ1-2	NA
CASKYPPSFTDTQYF	TGCGCCAGCAAGTATCCCCCTTCGTTCACAGATACGCAGTATTTT	TRBV23-1	many	TRBJ2-3	NA
CSARVDNYNEQFF	TGCAGTGCTAGAGTTGACAACTACAATGAGCAGTTCTTC	TRBV20-1	NA	TRBJ2-1	NA
CASSPLSGDSTDTQYF	TGCGCCAGCAGCCCCCTTAGCGGGGATAGCACAGATACGCAGTATTTT	TRBV5-1	few	TRBJ2-3	TRBD2
CASSGRLAGLYEQFF	TGTGCCAGCAGCGGAAGACTAGCGGGACTCTATGAGCAGTTCTTC	TRBV7-8	many	TRBJ2-1	TRBD2
CASSADTGELFF	TGTGCCAGCAGTGCGGACACCGGGGAGCTGTTTTTT	TRBV2	few	TRBJ2-2	NA
CATRYGTGGYHGYTF	TGTGCCACACGCTACGGGACAGGGGGCTACCATGGCTACACCTTC	TRBV10-3	few	TRBJ1-2	TRBD1
CAWSFTGELFF	TGTGCCTGGAGTTTCACCGGGGAGCTGTTTTTT	TRBV30	NA	TRBJ2-2	NA
CASSPGPNTEAFF	TGTGCCAGCTCACCCGGGCCGAACACTGAAGCTTTCTTT	TRBV18	NA	TRBJ1-1	NA
CASSSRQGMNEQFF	TGTGCCAGCAGTTCCCGACAGGGTATGAATGAGCAGTTCTTC	TRBV2	NA	TRBJ2-1	TRBD1
CASSLAGRGTAPTYEQYF	TGTGCCAGCAGCTTGGCCGGCCGCGGGACAGCGCCTACCTACGAGCAGTACTTC	TRBV5-6	few	TRBJ2-7	NA
CASSVYLGARGATEAFF	TGTGCCAGCAGCGTTTACTTGGGGGCCAGGGGGGCGACTGAAGCTTTCTTT	TRBV28	NA	TRBJ1-1	TRBD1
CSAGGSYEQYF	TGCAGTGCCGGGGGATCCTACGAGCAGTACTTC	TRBV20-1	few	TRBJ2-7	NA
CASSPRDGSKSYEQYF	TGTGCCAGCTCACCACGGGACGGGAGTAAATCCTACGAGCAGTACTTC	TRBV18	many	TRBJ2-7	NA
CATSDPTRGRTGELFF	TGTGCCACCAGTGACCCTACCAGGGGTCGCACCGGGGAGCTGTTTTTT	TRBV24-1	NA	TRBJ2-2	NA
CSATPGQGVLEQFF	TGCAGTGCTACTCCGGGACAGGGCGTCCTTGAGCAGTTCTTC	TRBV20-1	NA	TRBJ2-1	TRBD1
CASSLAGTGTYEQYF	TGTGCCAGCAGCCTGGCGGGGACAGGGACCTACGAGCAGTACTTC	TRBV6-5	NA	TRBJ2-7	TRBD1
CASSSISDQPQHF	TGTGCCAGCTCATCGATCAGCGATCAGCCCCAGCATTTT	TRBV18	many	TRBJ1-5	NA
CASSERLAGSYEQYF	TGTGCCAGCAGCGAGAGACTAGCGGGGAGCTACGAGCAGTACTTC	TRBV28	few	TRBJ2-7	TRBD2
CASSPPGGNTEAFF	TGTGCCAGCAGCCCGCCTGGGGGGAACACTGAAGCTTTCTTT	TRBV14	NA	TRBJ1-1	NA
CASSLRQDDTEAFF	TGTGCCAGCAGCCTCCGACAGGACGACACTGAAGCTTTCTTT	TRBV9	many	TRBJ1-1	NA
CASSESEGTEAFF	TGTGCCAGCAGCGAAAGTGAGGGCACTGAAGCTTTCTTT	TRBV9	NA	TRBJ1-1	NA
CASNWGYGTSTDTQYF	TGTGCCAGCAACTGGGGGTACGGAACCAGCACAGATACGCAGTATTTT	TRBV7-9	NA	TRBJ2-3	NA